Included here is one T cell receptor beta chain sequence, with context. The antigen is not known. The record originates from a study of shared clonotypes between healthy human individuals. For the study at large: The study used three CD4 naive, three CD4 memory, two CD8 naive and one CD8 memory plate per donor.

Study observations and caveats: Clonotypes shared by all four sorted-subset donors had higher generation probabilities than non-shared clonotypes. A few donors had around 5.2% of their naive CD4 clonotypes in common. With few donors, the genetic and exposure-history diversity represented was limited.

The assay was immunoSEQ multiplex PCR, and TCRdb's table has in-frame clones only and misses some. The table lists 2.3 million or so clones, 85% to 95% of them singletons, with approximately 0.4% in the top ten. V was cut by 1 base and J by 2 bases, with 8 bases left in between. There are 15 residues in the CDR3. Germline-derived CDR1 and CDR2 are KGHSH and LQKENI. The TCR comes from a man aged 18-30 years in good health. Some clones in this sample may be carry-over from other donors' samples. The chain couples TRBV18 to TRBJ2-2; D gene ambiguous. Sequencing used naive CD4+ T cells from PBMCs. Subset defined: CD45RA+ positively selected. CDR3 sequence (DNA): TGTGCCAGCTCACCACAGAACACTAACACCGGGGAGCTGTTTTTT. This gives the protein CASSPQNTNTGELFF.